The clone carrying this T cell receptor (beta chain) was seen at least ten times. Its antigen is as yet unknown. TCRdb used MiXCR to reprocess the 5' RACE reads, holding one entry per CDR3 protein. The data contain hundreds of thousands of distinct CDR3 sequences, roughly a sixth of them singletons. The sample originates from a study of T cells after yellow fever vaccination. Study-level points and caveats: Post-booster repertoires contained most primary-vaccination clones again (about 95% CD4, 85% to 90% CD8). Contamination by abundant bulk-population clonotypes could be present in FACS-sorted repertoires.

Trimming cost V 6 bases and J 5 bases, with 10 bases left between them. The CDR3 totals 13 residues. CDR1 SGHTA and CDR2 FQGNSA come from the germline V gene. The chain recombines TRBV7-2 with TRBJ2-2, with D tentatively TRBD2 (5 bases). The TCR comes from a man aged 18 to 29 who received the YFV17D yellow fever vaccine. The specimen was PBMCs, collected before the yellow fever booster vaccination. Here the CDR3 DNA reads TGTGCCAGCAGTCTAGGCGGGACCGGGGAGCTGTTTTTT. This translates into CASSLGGTGELFF.